This paragraph reports one TCR beta chain. Germline loops: CDR1 SGHAT, CDR2 FQNNGV. The CDR3 extends over 14 amino acids. V shed 1 base and J shed 2 bases, with 9 bases lying between them. In the original processing: Amplified reference gene primers provided the basis for estimating nucleated cell counts. This table comes from immunoSEQ multiplex PCR, and its TCRdb copy is limited to in-frame clones, with some not included. V, J and clone size derive from that table, while D and trimming were established from the DNA sequence. The sample lists 70,000 to 90,000 clones, less than 90% occurring once. This entry belongs to a study of blood T cell repertoires in COVID-19. Study summary: From the United States, Italy and Spain came samples of acute and convalescent COVID-19. Nucleic acid was either cDNA or gDNA, and it came from T cells, B-cell-depleted T cells, or PBMCs.

The clonotype originates from a man aged 55 to 70 with acute or convalescent COVID-19. The specimen sequenced was peripheral blood. The chain combines TRBV11-2 with TRBJ2-7; the D is unclear. CDR3 in amino acids: CASSLAVNTYEQYF. DNA of the CDR3: TGTGCCAGCAGCTTAGCGGTCAATACCTACGAGCAGTACTTC.